The clone carrying this T cell receptor (beta chain) was seen many times. This sample was taken from a study of T cells in Graves' hyperthyroidism and ophthalmopathy. Patients aged 18 to 65 had newly diagnosed hyperthyroidism lasting under 2 months. Each diagnosis drew on symptoms, thyroxine, TRAb, thyroid ultrasound and orbital computed tomography findings. Germline V gives CDR1 WSHSY, CDR2 SAAADI. This CDR3 has 16 amino acids. V trimming: 5 bases; J trimming: 0 bases; junction bases outside the gene matches: 9. Authors of the study amplified TCR beta CDR3 regions from RNA transcripts. First-round RT-PCR targeting the TCR CDR3 was performed with the HTBI primer set. Using its own MiXCR run on the multiplex PCR reads, TCRdb lists one record per CDR3 protein. The sample lists under 300,000 distinct CDR3 sequences; roughly 15% were seen once.

V and J are TRBV10-2 and TRBJ1-1; 7 bases agree with TRBD1. This clonotype was sampled from a woman between 50 and 59 years old with Graves' hyperthyroidism that later progressed to Graves' ophthalmopathy. The specimen sequenced was blood. CDR3 region: CASSIRDRHMNTEAFF. CDR3 nucleotide sequence: TGCGCCAGCAGTATCCGGGACAGACACATGAACACTGAAGCTTTCTTT.